The rows below give T cell receptor beta chains drawn from one sample of a study of cytomegalovirus exposure and HLA in healthy donors. Here immunoSEQ multiplex PCR was the method, and the copy in TCRdb shows in-frame clones only, minus some. The sample lists 35,000 to 40,000 clones, just under 75% occurring once. Material: PBMCs. These receptors came from a man aged 25 to 40 in good health and CMV-seronegative. The CDR3 runs from the conserved cysteine through the conserved F or W. A D gene is named only where the DNA matches it firmly. Clone size is stated in some rows and not others, as once, few, many or a class when expanded.

15	-	TRBJ2-7	TRBV10-3	TRBD2	CAISDPGGDSYEQYF	TGTGCCATCAGTGATCCGGGGGGGGACTCCTACGAGCAGTACTTC
14	-	TRBJ1-2	TRBV7-9	-	CASSLLGRRGCYTF	TGTGCCAGCAGCTTGCTCGGGCGTCGGGGTTGCTACACCTTC
17	-	TRBJ1-2	TRBV5-5	-	CASSLKDLTVESLGYTF	TGTGCCAGCAGCTTGAAGGATCTGACAGTAGAATCGCTTGGCTACACCTTC
14	-	TRBJ2-7	TRBV6-6	TRBD2	CASSYSAGGSEQYF	TGTGCCAGCAGTTACTCGGCGGGGGGGAGCGAGCAGTACTTC
14	-	TRBJ1-1	TRBV18	-	CASSPQGTNTEAFF	TGTGCCAGCTCACCACAGGGGACTAACACTGAAGCTTTCTTT
13	-	TRBJ1-1	TRBV6-6	-	CASSYRDSRPAFF	TGTGCCAGCAGTTACCGGGACTCCCGTCCAGCTTTCTTT
13	few	TRBJ2-7	TRBV6-5	TRBD1	CASSPGTGREQYF	TGTGCCAGCAGTCCGGGGACAGGGCGCGAGCAGTACTTC
14	-	TRBJ2-7	TRBV19	TRBD2	CASSIQAGAYEQYF	TGTGCCAGTAGTATCCAGGCGGGAGCCTACGAGCAGTACTTC
14	-	TRBJ1-4	TRBV6-1	-	CASSETGALEKLFF	TGTGCCAGCAGCGAGACAGGCGCTTTAGAAAAACTGTTTTTT
16	-	TRBJ1-2	TRBV10-1	TRBD1	CASSAPRDRQCYGYTF	TGCGCCAGCAGTGCCCCACGGGACAGGCAATGCTATGGCTACACCTTC
14	-	TRBJ2-7	TRBV5-4	-	CASSLRGAGLEQYF	TGTGCCAGCAGCCTCCGGGGGGCGGGACTCGAGCAGTACTTC
12	-	TRBJ2-5	TRBV29-1	-	CSVRASSETQYF	TGCAGCGTGAGAGCTAGCTCAGAGACCCAGTACTTC
15	once	TRBJ1-2	TRBV7-9	TRBD1	CASSLRDRPNYGYTF	TGTGCCAGCAGCCTTCGGGACAGACCTAACTATGGCTACACCTTC
15	-	TRBJ2-2	TRBV5-1	TRBD1	CASSSGTGAAGELFF	TGCGCCAGCAGCTCCGGGACAGGAGCCGCCGGGGAGCTGTTTTTT
14	-	TRBJ1-1	TRBV2	-	CASSDYRPNTEAFF	TGTGCCAGCAGTGATTATCGTCCGAACACTGAAGCTTTCTTT
14	-	TRBJ2-7	TRBV7-8	-	CASSLRDSSYEQYF	TGTGCCAGCAGCTTGCGGGACAGCTCCTACGAGCAGTACTTC
16	-	TRBJ2-1	TRBV29-1	TRBD2	CSVGGTSGLTYNEQFF	TGCAGCGTGGGGGGGACTAGCGGGCTTACCTACAATGAGCAGTTCTTC
17	few	TRBJ2-2	TRBV5-1	TRBD2	CASSAQGPAGNTGELFF	TGCGCCAGCAGCGCGCAGGGCCCAGCGGGAAACACCGGGGAGCTGTTTTTT
14	-	TRBJ2-5	TRBV5-1	TRBD1	CASVPGQGGETQYF	TGCGCCAGCGTGCCGGGACAGGGAGGCGAGACCCAGTACTTC
15	-	TRBJ1-2	TRBV6-1	-	CASSEGALAGGGYTF	TGTGCCAGCAGTGAAGGGGCCCTCGCCGGAGGGGGCTACACCTTC
15	-	TRBJ2-1	TRBV5-4	TRBD2	CASSLAGLVGNEQFF	TGTGCCAGCAGCTTGGCGGGACTAGTAGGCAATGAGCAGTTCTTC
17	-	TRBJ2-2	TRBV9	TRBD2	CASSRASGRAGTGELFF	TGTGCCAGCTCAAGGGCTAGCGGGAGGGCCGGGACCGGGGAGCTGTTTTTT
16	-	TRBJ1-1	TRBV9	TRBD1	CASSGGQGRMNTEAFF	TGTGCCAGCAGCGGAGGACAGGGGAGGATGAACACTGAAGCTTTCTTT
12	-	TRBJ2-1	TRBV9	-	CASGYRRDEQFF	TGTGCCAGCGGATACCGACGGGATGAGCAGTTCTTC